Sequencing of this T cell receptor (beta chain) was carried out in a study of OX40 agonist ivuxolimab in advanced cancers. Comment on this clone: The antigen is unknown.

Generated by immunoSEQ multiplex PCR, the TCRdb table keeps only in-frame clones and is missing some. The data contain tens of thousands of clones, about 94% of them singletons. Study-wide results and caveats: CD8+ T cells were the subset that, on average, had more expanded clones than CD4+.

Germline assignment: CDR1 SGHTA and CDR2 FQGTGA. V lost 5 bases, J lost 4 bases, and 15 bases lay in between. This CDR3 region has 14 residues. This chain links TRBV7-3 with TRBJ2-7, with a weak D call TRBD2 (5 bases). The receptor comes from an adult with an advanced solid tumor such as melanoma, head and neck, liver or kidney cancer. Sequencing was performed on CD4+ or CD8+ T cells sorted from blood, taken in a trial of the OX40 agonist ivuxolimab. The DNA for the CDR3 is TGTGCCAGCAGCCCGCCGGGGAATACTTACGAGCAGTACTTC. Amino acids: CASSPPGNTYEQYF. The full variable domain, its missing parts supplied by reference TRBV7-3 and TRBJ2-7, is GAGVSQTPSNKVTEKGKYVELRCDPISGHTALYWYRQSLGQGPEFLIYFQGTGAADDSGLPNDRFFAVRPEGSVSTLKIQRTERGDSAVYLCASSPPGNTYEQYFGPGTRLTVT.